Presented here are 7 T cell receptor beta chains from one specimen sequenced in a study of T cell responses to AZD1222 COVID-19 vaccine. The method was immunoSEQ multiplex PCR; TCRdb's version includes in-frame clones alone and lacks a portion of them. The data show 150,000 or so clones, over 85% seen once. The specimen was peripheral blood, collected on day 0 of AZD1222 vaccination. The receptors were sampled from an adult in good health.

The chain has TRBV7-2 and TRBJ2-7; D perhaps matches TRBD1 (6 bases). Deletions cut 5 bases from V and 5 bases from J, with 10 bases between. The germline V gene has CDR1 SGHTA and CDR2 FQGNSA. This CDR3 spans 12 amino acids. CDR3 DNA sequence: TGTGCCAGCAGCCAATCAGGGGACGAGCAGTACTTC. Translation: CASSQSGDEQYF.

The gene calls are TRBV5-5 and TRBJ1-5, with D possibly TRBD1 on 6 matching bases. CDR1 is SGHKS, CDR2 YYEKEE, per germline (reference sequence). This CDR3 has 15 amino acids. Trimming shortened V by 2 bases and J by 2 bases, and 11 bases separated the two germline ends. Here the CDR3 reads CASSFLGGGNQPQHF. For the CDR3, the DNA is TGTGCCAGCAGCTTCTTGGGGGGCGGCAATCAGCCCCAGCATTTT.

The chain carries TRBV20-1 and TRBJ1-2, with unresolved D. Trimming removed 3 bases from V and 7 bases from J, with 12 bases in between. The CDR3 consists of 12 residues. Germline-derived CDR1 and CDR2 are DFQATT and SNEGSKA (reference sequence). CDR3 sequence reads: CSASSGSGGYTF. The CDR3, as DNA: TGCAGTGCTAGTTCGGGCTCAGGTGGCTACACCTTC.

The CDR3 bases are TGCAGCGTTGAAAGATTCTTAGGGGGGGCTAACGGCTACACCTTC. It is translated as CSVERFLGGANGYTF. This chain joins TRBV29-1 and TRBJ1-2, with D possibly TRBD1 on 6 matching bases. The V gene's germline CDR1 is SQVTM and CDR2 ANQGSEA. Trimming took 2 bases from V and 8 from J, leaving 21 bases between them. There are 15 residues in the CDR3.

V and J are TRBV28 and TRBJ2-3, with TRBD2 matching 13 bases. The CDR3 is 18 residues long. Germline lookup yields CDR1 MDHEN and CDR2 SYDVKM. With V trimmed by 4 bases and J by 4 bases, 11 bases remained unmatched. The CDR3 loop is CASSSTQLAGGRSDTQYF. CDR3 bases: TGTGCCAGCAGTTCCACCCAACTAGCGGGGGGGCGTTCAGATACGCAGTATTTT. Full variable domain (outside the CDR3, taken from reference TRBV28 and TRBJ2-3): DVKVTQSSRYLVKRTGEKVFLECVQDMDHENMFWYRQDPGLGLRLIYFSYDVKMKEKGDIPEGYSVSREKKERFSLILESASTNQTSMYLCASSSTQLAGGRSDTQYFGPGTRLTVL.

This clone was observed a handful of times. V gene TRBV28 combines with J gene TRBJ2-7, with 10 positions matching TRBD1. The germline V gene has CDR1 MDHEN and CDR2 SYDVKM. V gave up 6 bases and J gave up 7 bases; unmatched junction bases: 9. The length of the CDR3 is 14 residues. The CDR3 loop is CASRSGQGLWEQYF. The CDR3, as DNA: TGTGCCAGCAGATCGGGACAGGGGCTTTGGGAGCAGTACTTC.

CDR3 residues: CASSERDSYNSPLHF. The CDR3, as DNA: TGTGCCAGCAGTGAGAGAGACTCCTATAATTCACCCCTCCACTTT. The rearrangement uses TRBV6-1 and TRBJ1-6, with D unresolved. The CDR3 loop spans 15 amino acids. Trimming shortened V by 3 bases and J by 0 bases, and 6 bases separated the two germline ends. Germline V gives CDR1 MNHNS, CDR2 SASEGT.